This T cell receptor (beta chain) was identified in a study of T cell responses to AZD1222 COVID-19 vaccine. Method: immunoSEQ multiplex PCR; TCRdb's copy keeps in-frame clones and lacks some. In the table there are around 180,000 clones, 87% of which are singletons. The V segment lost 4 bases and the J segment 4 bases; nucleotides outside the gene matches: 2. The V gene's germline CDR1 is SGHKS and CDR2 YYEKEE (reference sequence). The CDR3 has 15 amino acids. This clone was observed once. The source of this sequence is an adult in good health. The sample was peripheral blood, taken on day 0 of MenACWY control vaccination. This sequence joins TRBV5-5 and TRBJ2-1; 13 bases are shared with TRBD2. DNA for the CDR3: TGTGCCAGCAGCGTACTAGCGGGAGGGTACAATGAGCAGTTCTTC. Protein sequence: CASSVLAGGYNEQFF.